Below, one TCR beta chain is given with its context. Its cognate antigen is unknown. The sample originates from a study of T cell responses to AZD1222 COVID-19 vaccine. Study-wide points: Once two AZD1222 doses were given, Spike-specific TCR breadth and depth went up. Reports indicate that nearly half of spike-specific TCRs are directed at unmutated variant regions. There were vaccine-associated CD4 TCRs across spike, dominant at 160-218 and 743-854. White British ancestry dominated among donors, who included more females, and clonal diversity was possibly underestimated.

Method: immunoSEQ multiplex PCR; TCRdb's copy keeps in-frame clones and lacks some. This sample carries about 160,000 clones, 70% to 90% of them seen once, and the ten largest clones take about 5%. Germline loops: CDR1 SGHKS, CDR2 YYEKEE (reference sequence). The CDR3 has 14 residues. V was trimmed by 7 bases and J by 2 bases, leaving 16 bases between them. The input for sequencing was peripheral blood, taken on day 0 of AZD1222 vaccination. The chain carries TRBV5-5 and TRBJ2-7, with a tentative D call TRBD1 (5 bases). The TCR comes from an adult in good health. DNA of the CDR3: TGTGCCAGCGGGATTGGCCAACAGGCCTACGAGCAGTACTTC. Its translation: CASGIGQQAYEQYF.